The 8 T cell receptor beta chains below all came from one sample that was sequenced in a study of cytomegalovirus exposure and HLA in healthy donors. PCR employed 60 Vbeta and 13 Jbeta primers. Measured with immunoSEQ multiplex PCR; TCRdb has only the in-frame clones, and not every one. The sample contains approximately 150,000 clones, roughly four fifths of which appear only once. Input material: PBMCs. Receptors were obtained from a woman aged 60-75 years in good health and CMV-seronegative.

The chain employs TRBV15 and TRBJ2-7; TRBD2 is a possible D gene (6 bases). This CDR3 comprises 16 residues. V dropped 0 bases and J dropped 4 bases, with 16 bases sitting between them. Germline V gene data show CDR1 as LNHNV and CDR2 as YYDKDF (reference sequence). The CDR3 spells CATSRDLSGEVYEQYF. The DNA of the CDR3 is TGTGCCACCAGCAGAGATCTTTCGGGGGAGGTTTACGAGCAGTACTTC.

This chain uses TRBV2 with TRBJ1-1, with no clear D. Per germline, CDR1 SNHLY and CDR2 FYNNEI. CDR3 length: 13 residues. V was cut by 6 bases and J by 0 bases, with 8 bases left in between. The CDR3 loop reads CASSAIVNTEAFF. The CDR3 nucleotides read TGTGCCAGCAGCGCTATAGTGAACACTGAAGCTTTCTTT.

This chain connects TRBV7-8 to TRBJ1-4; 7 nucleotides align to TRBD1. CDR3 length: 14 amino acids. J gave up 6 bases and V 6 bases, and 7 bases lay outside the gene matches. Germline-derived CDR1 and CDR2 are SGHVS and FQNEAQ. In DNA form, the CDR3 reads TGTGCCAGCAGTTCGAAACAGGGGTATGAAAAACTGTTTTTT. Translating gives CASSSKQGYEKLFF. The variable domain in full, with the rest retrieved from reference TRBV7-8 and TRBJ1-4, is GAGVSQSPRYKVAKRGQDVALRCDPISGHVSLFWYQQALGQGPEFLTYFQNEAQLDKSGLPSDRFFAERPEGSVSTLKIQRTQQEDSAVYLCASSSKQGYEKLFFGSGTQLSVL.

The CDR3 protein is CASTRQGQETQYF. In DNA form, the CDR3 reads TGTGCCAGCACTCGACAGGGTCAAGAGACCCAGTACTTC. This rearrangement joins TRBV6-1 to TRBJ2-5; 7 bases line up with TRBD1. The V gene's germline CDR1 is MNHNS and CDR2 SASEGT. J lost 2 bases, V lost 7 bases, and 4 bases had no gene match. The CDR3 spans 13 residues.

This clone was detected only once. The chain couples TRBV10-3 to TRBJ2-7; 9 bases are a match to TRBD2. There are 15 residues in the CDR3. The V gene end was trimmed by 0 bases and the J gene end by 6 bases; junction bases not matched to a gene: 6. CDR1 is ENHRY and CDR2 is SYGVKD in the germline V gene. The CDR3 loop reads CAISESIAGAIEQYF. DNA for the CDR3: TGTGCCATCAGTGAGTCGATAGCGGGAGCCATCGAGCAGTACTTC.

This clone was seen a few times. The chain links TRBV9 to TRBJ2-3; possible D gene TRBD2, 8 bases. CDR3 size: 17 residues. CDR1 and CDR2 from the germline V gene are SGDLS and YYNGEE. V lost 4 bases and J lost 7, with 25 bases in between. CDR3 nucleotides: TGTGCCAGCAGCCCAGGGGGGGCGGGAGGCCCCCTAAATACGCAGTATTTT. Residues: CASSPGGAGGPLNTQYF.

The V gene is TRBV25-1, the J gene TRBJ1-3; D not resolved. Germline loops: CDR1 MGHDK, CDR2 SYGVNS. This CDR3 comprises 12 residues. Deletions cut 7 bases from V and 0 bases from J, with 4 bases between. The CDR3 spells CASTSSGNTIYF. The CDR3 DNA follows: TGTGCCAGCACCAGCTCTGGAAACACCATATATTTT.

This clone was detected only a few times. V gene TRBV28 combines with J gene TRBJ1-2; TRBD1 matches at 9 bases. This CDR3 spans 14 amino acids. V trimming: 5 bases; J trimming: 5 bases; junction bases outside the gene matches: 6. Germline values: CDR1 MDHEN, CDR2 SYDVKM. CDR3 protein: CASSPRDREYGYTF. The CDR3 DNA follows: TGTGCCAGCAGTCCCCGGGACAGGGAATATGGCTACACCTTC.